Listed below are T cell receptor beta chains from one sample, sequenced in a study of early T cells in non-severe SARS-CoV-2 infection. Each CDR3 protein is one row after TCRdb ran MiXCR on the 5' RACE reads. The sample shows tens of thousands of distinct CDR3 sequences, roughly 8% of them seen only once. The specimen comprised whole blood, sampled at baseline. The receptors here all came from an adult who was a healthcare worker with PCR-confirmed SARS-CoV-2 infection or an uninfected control (not recorded which). The CDR3 runs from the conserved cysteine through the conserved F or W. A D gene is named only where the DNA matches it firmly. Expanded clones get a size class; other rows say once, few or many, or leave the size out.

V gene: TRBV11-2; D gene: .; clone size: few; J gene: TRBJ2-1; CDR3 DNA: TGTGCCAGCAGCTTTTCGCTTGCTTCGAATGAGCAGTTCTTC; CDR3 protein: CASSFSLASNEQFF
V gene: TRBV29-1; D gene: .; clone size: many; J gene: TRBJ2-7; CDR3 DNA: TGCAGCGCCACAGGTTCTTCCTACGAGCAGTACTTC; CDR3 protein: CSATGSSYEQYF
V gene: TRBV25-1; D gene: TRBD1; clone size: few; J gene: TRBJ2-3; CDR3 DNA: TGTGCCAGCAGTGAACCCGGGGACAGGGCCAAAGATACGCAGTATTTT; CDR3 protein: CASSEPGDRAKDTQYF
V gene: TRBV6-2/TRBV6-3; D gene: .; clone size: few; J gene: TRBJ2-7; CDR3 DNA: TGTGCCAGCAGAACGTCTAAGAGCGAGCAGTACTTC; CDR3 protein: CASRTSKSEQYF
V gene: TRBV14; D gene: .; clone size: many; J gene: TRBJ2-7; CDR3 DNA: TGTGCCAGCAGCCGAGACGAGTTCTCCTACGAGCAGTACTTC; CDR3 protein: CASSRDEFSYEQYF
V gene: TRBV10-3; D gene: .; clone size: few; J gene: TRBJ2-2; CDR3 DNA: TGTGCCATCAGTGGAGCGGGTCAGGCCGGGGAGCTGTTTTTT; CDR3 protein: CAISGAGQAGELFF
V gene: TRBV7-2; D gene: .; clone size: .; J gene: TRBJ2-5; CDR3 DNA: TGTGCCAGCAGCCCGTGGCGACGGCAAGAGACCCAGTACTTC; CDR3 protein: CASSPWRRQETQYF
V gene: TRBV20-1; D gene: TRBD2; clone size: few; J gene: TRBJ2-3; CDR3 DNA: TGCAGTGCTAGAGATCAAAGGGAGCGGGAGACAGATACGCAGTATTTT; CDR3 protein: CSARDQRERETDTQYF
V gene: TRBV7-8; D gene: TRBD1; clone size: .; J gene: TRBJ2-7; CDR3 DNA: TGTGCCAGCAGCGTAGCCGGGACAGCCTACGAGCAGTACTTC; CDR3 protein: CASSVAGTAYEQYF
V gene: TRBV24-1; D gene: .; clone size: many; J gene: TRBJ2-3; CDR3 DNA: TGTGCCACCGGGATTACAGATACGCAGTATTTT; CDR3 protein: CATGITDTQYF
V gene: TRBV24-1; D gene: .; clone size: .; J gene: TRBJ2-3; CDR3 DNA: TGTGCCACCAGTGATTTATGGGGCCATAGCACAGATACGCAGTATTTT; CDR3 protein: CATSDLWGHSTDTQYF
V gene: TRBV27; D gene: TRBD1; clone size: .; J gene: TRBJ2-7; CDR3 DNA: TGTGCCAGCAGTTTGGACAGGGGTAACGAGCAGTACTTC; CDR3 protein: CASSLDRGNEQYF
V gene: TRBV7-9; D gene: TRBD2; clone size: many; J gene: TRBJ2-1; CDR3 DNA: TGTGCCAGCAGCTCCATAGCGGGAGGGTACAATGAGCAGTTCTTC; CDR3 protein: CASSSIAGGYNEQFF
V gene: TRBV5-1; D gene: TRBD1; clone size: many; J gene: TRBJ2-6; CDR3 DNA: TGCGCCAGCAGCGCCAAGACAGGGGGCGCAGCTGGGGCCAACGTCCTGACTTTC; CDR3 protein: CASSAKTGGAAGANVLTF
V gene: TRBV2; D gene: TRBD1; clone size: many; J gene: TRBJ2-2; CDR3 DNA: TGTGCCAGCAGGGCTTACAGGGGGCAGAACACCGGGGAGCTGTTTTTT; CDR3 protein: CASRAYRGQNTGELFF
V gene: TRBV7-9; D gene: .; clone size: many; J gene: TRBJ2-1; CDR3 DNA: TGTGCCAGCAGCTTACGATACAATGAGCAGTTCTTC; CDR3 protein: CASSLRYNEQFF
V gene: TRBV7-2; D gene: .; clone size: many; J gene: TRBJ2-5; CDR3 DNA: TGTGCCAGCATGATAGCGGCGTACCAAGAGACCCAGTACTTC; CDR3 protein: CASMIAAYQETQYF
V gene: TRBV28; D gene: .; clone size: .; J gene: TRBJ2-5; CDR3 DNA: TGTGCCAGCAGTCCCCGCCAGGCGACAAAAGAGACCCAGTACTTC; CDR3 protein: CASSPRQATKETQYF
V gene: TRBV18; D gene: TRBD2; clone size: .; J gene: TRBJ2-7; CDR3 DNA: TGTGCCAGCTCGTCCACGGCGGTGGCAGGGGGCCCACTCGGACTAGCGGGAGCCTACGAGCAGTACTTC; CDR3 protein: CASSSTAVAGGPLGLAGAYEQYF
V gene: TRBV30; D gene: .; clone size: .; J gene: TRBJ2-6; CDR3 DNA: TGTGCCTGTGACAGCTCTGGGGCCAACGTCCTGACTTTC; CDR3 protein: CACDSSGANVLTF
V gene: TRBV4-3; D gene: .; clone size: many; J gene: TRBJ2-5; CDR3 DNA: TGCGCCAGCAGCCAGGCAGGGTCCTGGGAGACCCAGTACTTC; CDR3 protein: CASSQAGSWETQYF
V gene: TRBV11-2; D gene: .; clone size: .; J gene: TRBJ2-7; CDR3 DNA: TGTGCCAGCAGCTTATCTGTGACACACAACTACGAGCAGTACTTC; CDR3 protein: CASSLSVTHNYEQYF
V gene: TRBV6-5; D gene: TRBD1; clone size: few; J gene: TRBJ2-7; CDR3 DNA: TGTGCCAGCAGTCGGGGACAGGGGAGTTACGAGCAGTACTTC; CDR3 protein: CASSRGQGSYEQYF
V gene: TRBV12-3/TRBV12-4; D gene: TRBD2; clone size: few; J gene: TRBJ2-1; CDR3 DNA: TGTGCCAGCAGTTCCCCCGGACTAGCGAGACACAATGAGCAGTTCTTC; CDR3 protein: CASSSPGLARHNEQFF
V gene: TRBV7-9; D gene: .; clone size: few; J gene: TRBJ2-1; CDR3 DNA: TGTGCCAGCACCAACGTCGGACTTTACAATGAGCAGTTCTTC; CDR3 protein: CASTNVGLYNEQFF
V gene: TRBV2; D gene: .; clone size: many; J gene: TRBJ1-3; CDR3 DNA: TGTGCCAGCAGGTGGACAGCGACGGGAAACACCATATATTTT; CDR3 protein: CASRWTATGNTIYF
V gene: TRBV19; D gene: .; clone size: .; J gene: TRBJ2-2; CDR3 DNA: TGTGCCAGTAGGACGGACAGGAACACCGGGGAGCTGTTTTTT; CDR3 protein: CASRTDRNTGELFF
V gene: TRBV4-2; D gene: TRBD2; clone size: many; J gene: TRBJ2-3; CDR3 DNA: TGTGCCAGCAGCCAGATTTGGGGCGGGAGAGGGTCCGATGATACGCAGTATTTT; CDR3 protein: CASSQIWGGRGSDDTQYF
V gene: TRBV29-1; D gene: .; clone size: .; J gene: TRBJ2-2; CDR3 DNA: TGCAGCGTTGAAGCGGGAACGAACACCGGGGAGCTGTTTTTT; CDR3 protein: CSVEAGTNTGELFF
V gene: TRBV7-2; D gene: .; clone size: .; J gene: TRBJ2-3; CDR3 DNA: TGTGCCAGCAGCTTAGGAGGCAGGGTCTCAGATACGCAGTATTTT; CDR3 protein: CASSLGGRVSDTQYF
V gene: TRBV6-6; D gene: TRBD2; clone size: medium-sized; J gene: TRBJ2-1; CDR3 DNA: TGTGCCAGCAGTGAACTAGCGGGGGGCTCCTACAATGAGCAGTTCTTC; CDR3 protein: CASSELAGGSYNEQFF
V gene: TRBV5-1; D gene: .; clone size: many; J gene: TRBJ1-2; CDR3 DNA: TGCGCCAGCAGCTTGGACGGGGGCGAGGCTGGCTACACCTTC; CDR3 protein: CASSLDGGEAGYTF
V gene: TRBV9; D gene: .; clone size: many; J gene: TRBJ2-7; CDR3 DNA: TGTGCCAGCAGTCGATTATTGGAGGGGGAGCAGTACTTC; CDR3 protein: CASSRLLEGEQYF
V gene: TRBV11-2; D gene: .; clone size: few; J gene: TRBJ1-1; CDR3 DNA: TGTGCCAGCAGCGGCGATGAAGCTTTCTTT; CDR3 protein: CASSGDEAFF
V gene: TRBV28; D gene: .; clone size: many; J gene: TRBJ2-3; CDR3 DNA: TGTGCCAGCACCCTCCGACAGGCCTACACTAGCACAGATACGCAGTATTTT; CDR3 protein: CASTLRQAYTSTDTQYF
V gene: TRBV4-2; D gene: .; clone size: few; J gene: TRBJ2-3; CDR3 DNA: TGTGCCAGCAGCCAAGGTCCGCGTGCAGATACGCAGTATTTT; CDR3 protein: CASSQGPRADTQYF
V gene: TRBV14; D gene: .; clone size: .; J gene: TRBJ1-1; CDR3 DNA: TGTGCCAGCAGCCAAAACCTGAACACTGAAGCTTTCTTT; CDR3 protein: CASSQNLNTEAFF
V gene: TRBV20-1; D gene: .; clone size: many; J gene: TRBJ2-3; CDR3 DNA: TGCAGTGCTAGTCCCCCCCCTACGCAGTATTTT; CDR3 protein: CSASPPPTQYF
V gene: TRBV12-3/TRBV12-4; D gene: .; clone size: many; J gene: TRBJ2-1; CDR3 DNA: TGTGCCAGCAGTTTAGAGAGAGGGATGAATCACAATGAGCAGTTCTTC; CDR3 protein: CASSLERGMNHNEQFF
V gene: TRBV27; D gene: .; clone size: many; J gene: TRBJ1-2; CDR3 DNA: TGTGCCAGCAGTACGACAGGAGTGACGGGAGGCTACACCTTC; CDR3 protein: CASSTTGVTGGYTF
V gene: TRBV4-1; D gene: .; clone size: .; J gene: TRBJ2-7; CDR3 DNA: TGCGCCAGCAGCCAAGAGGAGCGTTCCTACGAGCAGTACTTC; CDR3 protein: CASSQEERSYEQYF
V gene: TRBV7-6; D gene: TRBD2; clone size: many; J gene: TRBJ2-1; CDR3 DNA: TGTGCCAGCAGCTCATACCCGGGACTAGCGCATGAGCAGTTCTTC; CDR3 protein: CASSSYPGLAHEQFF
V gene: TRBV18; D gene: .; clone size: many; J gene: TRBJ1-6; CDR3 DNA: TGTGCCAGCTCACCCGCCCCCCCGGAGGGCAATTCACCCCTCCACTTT; CDR3 protein: CASSPAPPEGNSPLHF
V gene: TRBV7-3; D gene: .; clone size: .; J gene: TRBJ1-6; CDR3 DNA: TGTGCCAGCAGCTTACGGGCCAGGGGTGAAAATTCACCCCTCCACTTT; CDR3 protein: CASSLRARGENSPLHF
V gene: TRBV4-3; D gene: .; clone size: few; J gene: TRBJ2-6; CDR3 DNA: TGCGCCAGCAGCCAACAAGACAGTTCCTCTGGGGCCAACGTCCTGACTTTC; CDR3 protein: CASSQQDSSSGANVLTF